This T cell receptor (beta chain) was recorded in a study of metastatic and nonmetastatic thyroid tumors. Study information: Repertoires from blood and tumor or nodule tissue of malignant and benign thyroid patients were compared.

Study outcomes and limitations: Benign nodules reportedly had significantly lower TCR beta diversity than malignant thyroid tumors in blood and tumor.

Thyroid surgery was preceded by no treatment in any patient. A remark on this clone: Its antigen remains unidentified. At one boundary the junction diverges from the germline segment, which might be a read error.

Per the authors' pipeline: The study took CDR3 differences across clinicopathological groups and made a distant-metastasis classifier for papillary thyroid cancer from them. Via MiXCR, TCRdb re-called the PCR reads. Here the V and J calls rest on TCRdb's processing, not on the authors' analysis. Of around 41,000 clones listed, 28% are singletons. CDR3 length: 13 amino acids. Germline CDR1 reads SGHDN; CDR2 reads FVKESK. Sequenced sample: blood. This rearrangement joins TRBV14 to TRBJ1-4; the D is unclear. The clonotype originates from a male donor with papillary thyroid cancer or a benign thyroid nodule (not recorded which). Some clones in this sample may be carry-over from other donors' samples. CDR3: CASSQEDNEKLFF. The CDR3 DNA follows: TGTGCGAGCAGCCAGGAAGATAATGAAAAACTGTTTTTT. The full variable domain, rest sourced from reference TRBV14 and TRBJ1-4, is EAGVTQFPSHSVIEKGQTVTLRCDPISGHDNLYWYRRVMGKEIKFLLHFVKESKQDESGMPNNRFLAERTGGTYSTLKVQPAELEDSGVYFCASSQEDNEKLFFGSGTQLSVL.